This TCR beta chain comes out of a study of blood T cell repertoires in COVID-19. Study information: Specimens from acute and convalescent COVID-19 originated in the United States, Italy and Spain. Sources were T cells, B-cell-depleted T cells, or PBMCs; the material itself was cDNA or gDNA.

Trimming stripped 5 bases from V and 6 bases from J, with 19 bases between. The CDR3 is 15 amino acids. CDR1 is MDHEN, CDR2 SYDVKM, per germline. Per the study methods: Amplification of reference gene primers provided the estimated nucleated cell counts. The method was immunoSEQ multiplex PCR; TCRdb's version includes in-frame clones alone and lacks a portion of them. V and J calls and clone size are as listed in that table; D and trimming were resolved from the DNA. The sample lists roughly 260,000 clones, approximately 90% seen once, with 3% to 4% in the top ten. The V call is TRBV28, the J call TRBJ1-2; D not resolved. Sequencing used peripheral blood. The clonotype comes from a woman in her thirties or forties with acute or convalescent COVID-19. DNA for the CDR3: TGTGCCAGCAGTCCCCTTCCTGATACGAGGGATGGCTACACCTTC. It yields the protein CASSPLPDTRDGYTF.